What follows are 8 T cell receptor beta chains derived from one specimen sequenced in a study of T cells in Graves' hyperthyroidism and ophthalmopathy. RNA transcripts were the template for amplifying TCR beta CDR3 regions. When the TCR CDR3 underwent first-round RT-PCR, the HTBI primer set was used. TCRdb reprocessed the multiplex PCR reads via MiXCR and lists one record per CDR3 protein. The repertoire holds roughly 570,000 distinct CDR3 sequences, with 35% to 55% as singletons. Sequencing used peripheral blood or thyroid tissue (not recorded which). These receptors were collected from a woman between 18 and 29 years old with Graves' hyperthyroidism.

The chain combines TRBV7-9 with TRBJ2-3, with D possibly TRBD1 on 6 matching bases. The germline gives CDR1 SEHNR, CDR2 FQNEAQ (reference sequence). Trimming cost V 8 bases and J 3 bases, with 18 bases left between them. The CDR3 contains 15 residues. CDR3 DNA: TGTGCCAGCGAATCAGGGGTCAGAATAACAGATACGCAGTATTTT. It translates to CASESGVRITDTQYF.

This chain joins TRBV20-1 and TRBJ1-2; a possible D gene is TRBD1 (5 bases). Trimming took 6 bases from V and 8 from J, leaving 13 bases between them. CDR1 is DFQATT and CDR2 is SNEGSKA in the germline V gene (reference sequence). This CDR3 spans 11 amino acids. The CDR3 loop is CSATGAGGYTF. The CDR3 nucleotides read TGCAGTGCAACCGGGGCTGGGGGCTACACCTTC.

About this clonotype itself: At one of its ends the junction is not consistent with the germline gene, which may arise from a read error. In DNA form, the CDR3 reads TGTGCCAGCAGCTTAGGGCTTACCTACGAGCAGCACTTC. Translating it yields CASSLGLTYEQHF. The chain recombines TRBV7-2 with TRBJ2-7; D is undetermined. CDR1 and CDR2 from the germline V gene are SGHTA and FQGNSA. This CDR3 contains 13 residues.

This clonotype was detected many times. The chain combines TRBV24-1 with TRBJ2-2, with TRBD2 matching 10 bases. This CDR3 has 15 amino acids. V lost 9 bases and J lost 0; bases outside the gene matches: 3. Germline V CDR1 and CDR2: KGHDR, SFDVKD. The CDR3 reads CATEGLATNTGELFF. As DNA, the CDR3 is TGTGCCACCGAGGGACTAGCGACGAACACCGGGGAGCTGTTTTTT.

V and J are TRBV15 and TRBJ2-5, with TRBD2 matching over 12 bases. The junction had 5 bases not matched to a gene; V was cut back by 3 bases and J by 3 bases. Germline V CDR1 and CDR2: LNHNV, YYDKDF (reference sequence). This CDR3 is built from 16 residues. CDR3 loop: CATSRTSGSLKETQYF. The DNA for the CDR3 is TGTGCCACCAGCAGGACTAGCGGGAGCCTGAAAGAGACCCAGTACTTC. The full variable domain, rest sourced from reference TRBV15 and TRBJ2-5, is DAMVIQNPRYQVTQFGKPVTLSCSQTLNHNVMYWYQQKSSQAPKLLFHYYDKDFNNEADTPDNFQSRRPNTSFCFLDIRSPGLGDTAMYLCATSRTSGSLKETQYFGPGTRLLVL.

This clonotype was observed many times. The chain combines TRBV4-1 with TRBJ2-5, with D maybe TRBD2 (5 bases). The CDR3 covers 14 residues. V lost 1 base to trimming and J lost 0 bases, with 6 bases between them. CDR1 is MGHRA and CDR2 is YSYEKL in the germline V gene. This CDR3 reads CASSQVGNQETQYF. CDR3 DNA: TGCGCCAGCAGCCAAGTCGGGAACCAAGAGACCCAGTACTTC.

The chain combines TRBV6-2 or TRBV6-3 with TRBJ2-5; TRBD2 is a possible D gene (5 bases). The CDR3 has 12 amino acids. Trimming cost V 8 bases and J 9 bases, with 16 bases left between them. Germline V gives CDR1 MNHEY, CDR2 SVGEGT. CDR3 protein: CASSEGDQPQYF. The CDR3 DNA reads TGTGCCAGCTCAGAGGGAGATCAGCCCCAGTACTTC.

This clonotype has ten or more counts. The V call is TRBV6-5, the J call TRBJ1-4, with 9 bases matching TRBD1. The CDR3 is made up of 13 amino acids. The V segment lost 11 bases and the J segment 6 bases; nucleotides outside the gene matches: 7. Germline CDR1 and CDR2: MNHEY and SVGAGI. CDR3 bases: TGTGCCGGGTCCGGGACAGGGCATGAAAAACTGTTTTTT. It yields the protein CAGSGTGHEKLFF.